This T cell receptor (beta chain) was profiled in a study of alternative splicing in chronic myeloid leukemia remission (dated by TCRdb to about 2020). Context from the whole study: RNA sequencing was used to profile peripheral blood from chronic-phase CML patients at diagnosis and at remission, and the results were compared with those from healthy donors. Median ages were about 54 years at diagnosis, under 60 at remission and 30 to 40 for healthy controls. Female/male counts were 11/5 for diagnosis samples, 8/3 for remission samples and 2/4 for controls. For diagnosis, remission and control samples alike, total RNA was extracted from peripheral blood mononuclear cells using Trizol.

Overall study outcomes, separate from this receptor: Blood cell composition varied strongly between timepoints, moving from enrichment of myeloid progenitors at diagnosis to enrichment of mature lymphoid cells at remission. At remission, blood cell composition had been reconfigured so that it resembled normal controls enriched in lymphoid cells.

To prepare the library, bulk RNA-seq was applied. The TruSeq Stranded RNA sample prep kit was used to generate libraries of poly-A-enriched mRNA from an input of around 1 ug total RNA. Every sample was sequenced in triplicate, with paired-end sequencing run on a HiSeq 2500. A read length of 125 nucleotides per mate was used for RNA-seq. The authors' analysis ran thus. Reads were trimmed and aligned to hg38 using STAR v2.7, and quality control was done with FASTQC, RSeQC and multiqc. Salmon 0.14.1 was used to quantify gene expression levels as transcripts per million (TPM). The results of principal component analysis suggested that neither trial, library batch, sequencing batch, treatment regimen nor sex drove the transcriptomic profiles. TCRdb reprocessed the public reads and reports one entry per CDR3 protein sequence, without DNA. These V and J calls rely on TCRdb rather than the paper's analysis. The sample contains about 350 distinct CDR3 sequences, about 97% of them found a single time. Jointly, the top ten make up almost 8.5% of the sample.

For this clonotype: Its specific antigen is unknown.

Peripheral blood was obtained from about six healthy donors to serve as normal controls. Sequenced input: PBMCs. The receptor's source is a person aged 30-49 years in good health.

The CDR3 sequence is CASSGQTSSYEQYF. The chain is encoded by TRBV27 joined to TRBJ2-7; the TRBD2 assignment by TCRdb is unverifiable without DNA. Looking up the germline V gene (reference sequence) yields CDR1 MNHEY and CDR2 SMNVEV. The CDR3 runs 14 residues from the cysteine to the phenylalanine. No DNA sequence is on record.